This is a list of T cell receptor beta chains from one sample in a study of CD8 T cells in Susac syndrome. Each CDR3 protein gets one entry after TCRdb re-called the immunoSEQ multiplex PCR reads with MiXCR. This sample has 190,000 or so distinct CDR3 sequences, with 85% to 95% found just once. Material: CD4+ T cells from PBMCs. The receptors were sampled from a human donor with multiple sclerosis. Both conserved end residues are trimmed from each CDR3.

TRBV29-1,TRBJ2-1,SVGPLAGGYNEQF
TRBV12-3/TRBV12-4,TRBJ2-1,ASSFGDSYNEQF
TRBV3-1,TRBJ2-2,ASSRGTANTGELF
TRBV20-1,TRBJ2-1,SAGRSGQGRNEQF
TRBV20-1,TRBJ1-5,SATGGGAIQPQH
TRBV2,TRBJ1-1,ASSERTSF
TRBV29-1,TRBJ2-7,SVSITGFNYEQY
TRBV29-1,TRBJ2-1,SVAGTSGGPYNEQF
TRBV19,TRBJ2-3,ASSMLAGDTQY
TRBV20-1,TRBJ1-3,SARVAPWGNTIY
TRBV29-1,TRBJ2-7,SVEGGSGYEQY
TRBV29-1,TRBJ1-1,SVEPSGMNTEAF
TRBV29-1,TRBJ1-5,SAKGGNPNQPQH
TRBV30,TRBJ2-1,AWSQRDEQF
TRBV29-1,TRBJ2-3,SVEFADRFSTDTQY
TRBV27,TRBJ1-6,ASSLTAPSPLH
TRBV20-1,TRBJ1-2,SARDRDRGNYGYT
TRBV15,TRBJ1-5,ATSNYTGAGANQPQH
TRBV6-5,TRBJ1-1,ASSYSTHTEAF
TRBV6-4,TRBJ1-6,ASRDSGTGVYSPLH
TRBV7-2,TRBJ2-1,ASSQTGGSVNEQF
TRBV30,TRBJ1-5,AWSHRGGQPQH
TRBV6-1,TRBJ2-3,ASSVAIPSGTDTQY
TRBV9,TRBJ2-3,ASSEGLASTDTQY
TRBV29-1,TRBJ2-1,SVEDRRGRAENEQF
TRBV3-1,TRBJ1-6,ASSRNSPLH
TRBV20-1,TRBJ2-1,SASQQISYNEQF
TRBV19,TRBJ1-1,ASSNRGEDTEAF